One sample yielded the 5 T cell receptor beta chains listed below, sequenced in a study of T cell repertoires and HLA-DP antigens. Sequenced by immunoSEQ multiplex PCR; TCRdb stores in-frame clones only, minus some. Among roughly 73,000 clones listed, around 80% were seen once. These TCRs' antigens remain unknown. Input material: CD4+ T cells from PBMCs. The origin of the receptors is a man between 60 and 70 years old in good health and CMV-seronegative.

This chain joins TRBV5-8 and TRBJ2-3; 7 nucleotides agree with TRBD2. The CDR3 is made up of 17 amino acids. V trimming: 4 bases; J trimming: 6 bases; junction bases outside the gene matches: 17. Germline V gene sequence: CDR1 SGHTS, CDR2 YDEGEE. CDR3 sequence (DNA): TGTGCCAGCAGCCGGAGGGGAGCGGGGCCCGGTGGGGATACGCAGTATTTT. Its protein product is CASSRRGAGPGGDTQYF.

This clone was detected ten times or more. The chain employs TRBV7-9 and TRBJ2-5; D is perhaps TRBD2 (6 bases). The V gene lost 7 bases and the J gene lost 3 bases, with 15 bases spanning the gap. The CDR3 length is 14 residues. Germline CDR1 and CDR2: SEHNR and FQNEAQ (reference sequence). Here the CDR3 DNA reads TGTGCCAGCACCCCGGGACGGGAGAAAGAGACCCAGTACTTC. Its translation: CASTPGREKETQYF.

The chain uses TRBV4-2 and TRBJ2-1, with 8 positions matching TRBD2. CDR3 length equals 15 residues. Germline assignment: CDR1 LGHNA and CDR2 YNFKEQ. Trimming cost V 4 bases and J 5 bases; bases outside gene matches: 7. For the CDR3, the DNA is TGTGCCAGCAGCCTGGCGGGGGGAGGGGACAATGAGCAGTTCTTC. This translates into CASSLAGGGDNEQFF.

This clone appeared a single time. V and J are TRBV7-2 and TRBJ2-2; tentative D call: TRBD1 (6 bases). Germline assignment: CDR1 SGHTA and CDR2 FQGNSA. This CDR3 is 15 amino acids long. The V end lost 0 bases, the J end lost 6 bases, and 11 bases lay between the germline ends. The CDR3 DNA reads TGTGCCAGCAGCTTAGCGCAAGGGGGACCCGGGGAGCTGTTTTTT. Amino acid sequence: CASSLAQGGPGELFF.

This chain uses TRBV7-2 with TRBJ1-1, with a tentative D call TRBD1 (5 bases). CDR3 length equals 18 residues. V lost 1 base to trimming and J lost 0 bases, with 18 bases between them. CDR1 is SGHTA, CDR2 FQGNSA, per germline. CDR3: CASSLVPGGGTVNTEAFF. The CDR3 bases are TGTGCCAGCAGCTTAGTTCCCGGGGGGGGAACCGTGAACACTGAAGCTTTCTTT. The full variable domain, its missing parts supplied by reference TRBV7-2 and TRBJ1-1, is GAGVSQSPSNKVTEKGKDVELRCDPISGHTALYWYRQSLGQGLEFLIYFQGNSAPDKSGLPSDRFSAERTGGSVSTLTIQRTQQEDSAVYLCASSLVPGGGTVNTEAFFGQGTRLTVV.